A single sample gave rise to the 20 T cell receptor beta chains below, sequenced in a study of blood T cell repertoires in COVID-19. Produced via immunoSEQ multiplex PCR; TCRdb's table is partial and in-frame only. The sample has around 280,000 clones, roughly 90% seen once; the top ten hold about 1.8%. The sample taken for sequencing was PBMCs or T cells enriched from blood (not recorded which). The source of these receptors is a woman between 18 and 29 years old with acute COVID-19.

The chain is built from TRBV7-6 and TRBJ2-6; D unclear. V lost 4 bases, J lost 4 bases, and 2 bases lay in between. The germline V gene encodes CDR1 SGHVS and CDR2 FNYEAQ. There are 12 residues in the CDR3. The CDR3 DNA reads as TGTGCCAGCAGCTCGGGGGCCAACGTCCTGACTTTC. This codes for CASSSGANVLTF.

V and J are TRBV9 and TRBJ2-5, with D tentatively TRBD1 (6 bases). Trimming cost V 2 bases and J 5 bases, with 16 bases left between them. The length of the CDR3 is 15 residues. Germline CDR1 and CDR2: SGDLS and YYNGEE. As DNA, the CDR3 is TGTGCCAGCAGCGTCAGCCCCACAGGGCGGGAGACCCAGTACTTC. It codes for CASSVSPTGRETQYF.

This clone was seen once. The V call is TRBV12-5, the J call TRBJ2-1, with TRBD1 matching over 9 bases. The CDR3 consists of 16 residues. Germline CDR1 is LGHNT and CDR2 is FRNRAP. Trimming cost V 0 bases and J 8 bases; bases outside gene matches: 8. CDR3 nucleotide sequence: TGTGCTAGTGGTTTGGTAACGGGACAGGGTAAGGATGAGCAGTTCTTC. This sequence encodes CASGLVTGQGKDEQFF.

The V call is TRBV3-1 (or the pseudogene TRBV3-2), the J call TRBJ2-6; D call uncertain. Germline CDR1 is LGHDT and CDR2 is YNNKEL (reference sequence). V was shortened by 1 base and J by 2 bases, with 6 bases between the two germline ends. The CDR3 is made up of 15 amino acids. The CDR3 region has the DNA TGTGCCAGCAGCCAAGTGGCAGCTGGGGCCAACGTCCTGACTTTC. Translating gives CASSQVAAGANVLTF.

This chain connects TRBV27 to TRBJ2-1, with 10 bases lining up with TRBD1. This CDR3 spans 16 amino acids. Germline V gene data show CDR1 as MNHEY and CDR2 as SMNVEV (reference sequence). Losses at the gene ends were 6 bases for V and 3 bases for J; bases not matched to a gene: 8. The CDR3: CASRFLGQGFYNEQFF. The CDR3 nucleotides read TGTGCCAGCAGGTTTTTGGGACAGGGGTTCTACAATGAGCAGTTCTTC.

This sequence joins TRBV4-1 and TRBJ2-5; the match to TRBD2 covers 14 bases. V dropped 0 bases and J dropped 2; count of bases not matched to a gene: 8. CDR1 and CDR2 (germline): MGHRA, YSYEKL. This CDR3 has 19 amino acids. The CDR3 here is CASSQDGLGTSGGQETQYF. In DNA, the CDR3 is TGCGCCAGCAGCCAAGACGGGCTCGGGACTAGCGGGGGACAAGAGACCCAGTACTTC.

V and J are TRBV29-1 and TRBJ1-3; D is ambiguous. Germline V gene data show CDR1 as SQVTM and CDR2 as ANQGSEA. The CDR3 is 13 amino acids. V was pared by 4 bases and J by 2 bases, with 9 bases between. CDR3 sequence reads: CSVGENTGNTIYF. The CDR3 coding sequence is TGCAGCGTTGGGGAGAACACTGGAAACACCATATATTTT.

This clone was detected only once. V and J are TRBV5-1 and TRBJ1-1; 9 bases match TRBD1. The CDR3 is made up of 12 amino acids. From germline, CDR1 is SGHRS and CDR2 YFSETQ. The V and J ends lost 4 bases and 7 bases, in that order; junction bases with no gene match: 2. The CDR3 is CASSADRGEAFF. The CDR3 nucleotides are TGCGCCAGCAGCGCGGACAGGGGTGAAGCTTTCTTT. Combining the CDR3 with reference TRBV5-1 and TRBJ1-1 gives the whole variable domain KAGVTQTPRYLIKTRGQQVTLSCSPISGHRSVSWYQQTPGQGLQFLFEYFSETQRNKGNFPGRFSGRQFSNSRSEMNVSTLELGDSALYLCASSADRGEAFFGQGTRLTVV.

The chain links TRBV18 to TRBJ2-3, with a weak D call TRBD2 (6 bases). Germline lookup yields CDR1 KGHSH and CDR2 LQKENI. This CDR3 contains 13 residues. V dropped 2 bases and J dropped 3 bases, with 6 bases sitting between them. This chain's CDR3 is CASSPGTTDTQYF. DNA of the CDR3: TGTGCCAGCTCACCAGGGACTACAGATACGCAGTATTTT.

J is TRBJ2-6 and V is TRBV6-1; a possible D gene is TRBD2 (5 bases). The CDR3 is 16 amino acids. Germline CDR1 and CDR2: MNHNS and SASEGT. Trimming left V 3 bases short and J 0 bases short, with 9 bases between. This CDR3 is CASSDPRDSGANVLTF. The CDR3 coding sequence is TGTGCCAGCAGTGACCCGAGGGACTCTGGGGCCAACGTCCTGACTTTC.

This clone came up a few times. A junction boundary mismatches the germline segment, possibly from a read error. The chain is built from TRBV5-6 and TRBJ2-1; 9 bases map to TRBD1. Germline V CDR1 and CDR2: SGHDT, YYEEEE. The CDR3 is 16 residues long. CDR3 nucleotide sequence: TGTGCCAGCACCTTGGGGACAGGGAGTAAGGTCAATGAGCAGTTCTTC. Encoded protein: CASTLGTGSKVNEQFF.

The chain links TRBV12-3 or TRBV12-4 to TRBJ2-3, with D possibly TRBD2 on 5 matching bases. The length of the CDR3 is 12 residues. Trimming stripped 6 bases from V and 8 bases from J, with 12 bases between. The CDR3 DNA sequence: TGTGCCAGCAGGGCGGTGAGCGGTACGCAGTATTTT. Amino acids: CASRAVSGTQYF.

The chain has TRBV6-2 or TRBV6-3 and TRBJ1-4; possible D gene TRBD1, 5 bases. The CDR3 is 15 amino acids. Trimming stripped 5 bases from V and 6 bases from J, with 16 bases between. CDR1 and CDR2 (germline): MNHEY, SVGEGT. The CDR3 loop is CASSGQPGGDEKLFF. For the CDR3, the DNA is TGTGCCAGCAGTGGTCAACCCGGGGGGGATGAAAAACTGTTTTTT.

The V call is TRBV5-1, the J call TRBJ1-4; tentatively, D is TRBD1 (6 bases). CDR1 and CDR2 (germline): SGHRS, YFSETQ. V lost 5 bases to trimming and J lost 0 bases, with 14 bases between them. The CDR3 contains 16 residues. This CDR3 reads CASRHTGSATNEKLFF. CDR3 in DNA: TGCGCCAGCAGGCATACAGGGTCAGCAACTAATGAAAAACTGTTTTTT.

The chain recombines TRBV5-6 with TRBJ1-3; 7 bases match TRBD1. Trimming cost V 4 bases and J 0 bases; bases outside gene matches: 13. The CDR3 covers 18 residues. The germline CDR1 and CDR2 sequences are SGHDT and YYEEEE. The CDR3 nucleotides are TGTGCCAGCAGCCACCGCAATCGACAGGGCGTCTCTGGAAACACCATATATTTT. It encodes CASSHRNRQGVSGNTIYF. The full variable domain, rest sourced from reference TRBV5-6 and TRBJ1-3, is DAGVTQSPTHLIKTRGQQVTLRCSPKSGHDTVSWYQQALGQGPQFIFQYYEEEERQRGNFPDRFSGHQFPNYSSELNVNALLLGDSALYLCASSHRNRQGVSGNTIYFGEGSWLTVV.

V is TRBV11-1 and J is TRBJ2-1; tentatively, D is TRBD2 (5 bases). This CDR3 comprises 16 residues. The V and J ends lost 1 base and 4 bases respectively, with 14 bases between them. The germline V gene encodes CDR1 SGHAT and CDR2 FQDESV (reference sequence). This chain's CDR3 is CASSLVGGSGYNEQFF. CDR3 nucleotides: TGTGCCAGCAGCTTAGTGGGCGGGTCGGGTTACAATGAGCAGTTCTTC.

The chain carries TRBV25-1 and TRBJ2-5; 11 bases are a match to TRBD2. Germline V CDR1 and CDR2: MGHDK, SYGVNS. The CDR3 totals 15 residues. Trimming took 6 bases from V and 5 from J; bases not matched to a gene: 8. The CDR3 region is CASSAPTSGTETQYF. CDR3 DNA sequence: TGTGCCAGCAGCGCCCCGACTAGCGGGACGGAGACCCAGTACTTC.

CDR3 amino acids: CSVRTGLTEAFF. The CDR3 region has the DNA TGCAGCGTTAGGACAGGGCTGACTGAAGCTTTCTTT. This chain uses TRBV29-1 with TRBJ1-1; 8 positions agree with TRBD1. Germline V gives CDR1 SQVTM, CDR2 ANQGSEA. The CDR3 consists of 12 residues. J was trimmed by 5 bases and V by 5 bases; bases with no gene match: 4.

The V and J genes are TRBV10-1 and TRBJ1-1, with D perhaps TRBD1 (6 bases). This CDR3 is 15 amino acids long. Germline CDR1 is WNHNN and CDR2 is SYGVQD (reference sequence). V dropped 2 bases and J dropped 4 bases, with 14 bases sitting between them. In nucleotides, the CDR3 is TGCGCCAGCAGTGAGAGGGCAGGGGAGAGCACTGAAGCTTTCTTT. Translating gives CASSERAGESTEAFF.

This rearrangement joins TRBV29-1 to TRBJ2-2; TRBD1 agrees at 7 bases. Germline CDR1 SQVTM, CDR2 ANQGSEA. With V trimmed by 7 bases and J by 0 bases, 5 bases remained unmatched. The CDR3 totals 14 residues. The CDR3 loop reads CSAQQGTNTGELFF. In DNA, the CDR3 is TGCAGCGCTCAACAGGGGACGAACACCGGGGAGCTGTTTTTT.